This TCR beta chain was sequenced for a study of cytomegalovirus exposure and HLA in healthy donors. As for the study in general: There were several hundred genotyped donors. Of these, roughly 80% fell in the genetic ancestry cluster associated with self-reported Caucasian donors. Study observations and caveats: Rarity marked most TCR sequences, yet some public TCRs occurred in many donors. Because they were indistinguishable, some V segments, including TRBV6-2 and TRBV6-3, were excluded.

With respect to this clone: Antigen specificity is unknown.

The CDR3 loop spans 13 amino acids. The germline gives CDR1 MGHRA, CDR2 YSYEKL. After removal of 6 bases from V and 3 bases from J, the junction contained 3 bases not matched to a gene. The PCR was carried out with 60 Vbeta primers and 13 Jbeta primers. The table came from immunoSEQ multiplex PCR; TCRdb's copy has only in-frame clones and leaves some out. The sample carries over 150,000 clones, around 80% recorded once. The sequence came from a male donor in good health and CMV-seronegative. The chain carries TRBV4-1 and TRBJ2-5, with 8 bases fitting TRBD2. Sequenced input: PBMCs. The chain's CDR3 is CASRLAEEETQYF. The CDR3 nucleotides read TGCGCCAGCAGACTAGCGGAGGAAGAGACCCAGTACTTC.